These 23 T cell receptor beta chains originate from one sample sequenced in a study of T-cell reconstitution after alpha-beta-depleted transplantation in children. The library targeted TCRbeta and was prepared with unique molecular identifiers. TCRdb reprocessed the PCR reads via MiXCR and lists one record per CDR3 protein. This table holds hundreds of thousands of distinct CDR3 sequences, under 15% found once. The sequenced sample was PBMCs from the stem cell graft donor, obtained from the stem cell graft. All receptors come from a human donor who donated a stem cell graft to a child with combined immunodeficiency.

With regard to this clonotype: Being one base from a much bigger clone, this may be a read error. The chain uses TRBV12-3 or TRBV12-4 and TRBJ2-7; D gene unclear. This CDR3 comprises 14 residues. V was cut by 3 bases and J by 6 bases, with 15 bases left in between. This chain's CDR3 is CASSFSVKTSEQYF. As DNA, the CDR3 is TGTGCCAGCAGTTTTTCGGTCAAAACCTCCGAGCAGTACTTC.

This chain links TRBV6-2 or TRBV6-3 with TRBJ2-3, with a weak D call TRBD2 (6 bases). V lost 2 bases and J lost 1, with 10 bases in between. The CDR3 totals 15 residues. Germline V gene sequence: CDR1 MNHEY, CDR2 SVGEGT. This CDR3 reads CASSYAGTGTDTQYF. The CDR3 DNA reads TGTGCCAGCAGTTACGCGGGGACCGGCACAGATACGCAGTATTTT.

The chain uses TRBV5-4 and TRBJ1-2; TRBD1 matches 9 bases. This CDR3 contains 13 residues. With 5 bases clipped from V and 3 bases from J, the junction kept 2 bases outside the gene matches. CDR1 is SGHNT, CDR2 YYREEE, per germline (reference sequence). The CDR3 DNA sequence: TGTGCCAGCAGACGACAGGGGGACTATGGCTACACCTTC. Protein product: CASRRQGDYGYTF. The full variable domain, in which reference TRBV5-4 and TRBJ1-2 provide the parts outside the CDR3, is ETGVTQSPTHLIKTRGQQVTLRCSSQSGHNTVSWYQQALGQGPQFIFQYYREEENGRGNFPPRFSGLQFPNYSSELNVNALELDDSALYLCASRRQGDYGYTFGSGTRLTVV.

This clonotype was seen only a few times. The chain is built from TRBV12-3 or TRBV12-4 and TRBJ2-4; the match to TRBD2 covers 12 bases. The CDR3 runs to 16 residues. Trimming removed 3 bases from V and 6 bases from J; junction bases left unmatched: 6. In DNA, the CDR3 is TGTGCCAGCAGTTTCCTAGCGGGGGGGCTTGGAAACATTCAGTACTTC. Translation: CASSFLAGGLGNIQYF.

This clonotype was picked up a small number of times. The CDR3 bases are TGTGCCACCAGTGCCAACCCGGGACAAGCTAATGAAAAACTGTTTTTT. It specifies CATSANPGQANEKLFF. The chain carries TRBV24-1 and TRBJ1-4; D is perhaps TRBD1 (6 bases). CDR1 is KGHDR and CDR2 is SFDVKD in the germline V gene. The CDR3 runs to 16 residues. V gave up 5 bases and J gave up 3 bases, with 15 bases separating them.

In its sample, this clonotype was seen a few times. This chain links TRBV12-3 or TRBV12-4 with TRBJ2-3, with D unresolved. V was cut by 3 bases and J by 6 bases, with 16 bases left in between. CDR3 length: 15 residues. CDR3 sequence reads: CASSFSSAPRDTQYF. CDR3 DNA: TGTGCCAGCAGTTTCTCCTCGGCTCCCCGGGATACGCAGTATTTT.

This clonotype has a handful of counts. V usage is TRBV5-1 and J usage is TRBJ2-1; perhaps TRBD2 as D (6 bases). The CDR3 loop spans 16 amino acids. The V end was cut by 6 bases, the J end by 4 bases, with 20 bases between. Germline V CDR1 and CDR2: SGHRS, YFSETQ. The CDR3 DNA reads as TGCGCCAGCAAGCGACTAGGGGCCGAAGCTTACAATGAGCAGTTCTTC. Residues: CASKRLGAEAYNEQFF.

This clonotype was seen repeatedly, ten times or more. The chain carries TRBV4-3 and TRBJ2-7; unclear D gene. The germline CDR1 and CDR2 sequences are LGHNA and YSLEER. V was trimmed by 0 bases and J by 2 bases, leaving 14 bases between them. The CDR3 sequence is 16 residues long. CDR3 nucleotide sequence: TGCGCCAGCAGCCAAGATCCCCTCGATTCAACCTACGAGCAGTACTTC. It yields the protein CASSQDPLDSTYEQYF.

Many counts were recorded for this clonotype. The chain joins TRBV5-1 to TRBJ2-7; the match to TRBD2 covers 7 bases. Trimming took 0 bases from V and 2 from J; bases not matched to a gene: 8. CDR1 is SGHRS, CDR2 YFSETQ, per germline. The CDR3 loop spans 16 amino acids. The CDR3 nucleotides are TGCGCCAGCAGCTTGGCCAATCTAGCGGATACCTACGAGCAGTACTTC. Translated: CASSLANLADTYEQYF.

This clonotype was observed a few times. A junction end diverges from the germline sequence, so it may reflect a read error. The chain employs TRBV6-2 or TRBV6-3 and TRBJ2-7; no definite D call. The CDR3 sequence is 11 residues long. The germline V gene encodes CDR1 MNHEY and CDR2 SVGEGT. The CDR3 is CASSDTLAHSF. The CDR3 DNA sequence: TGTGCCAGCAGCGACACCCTGGCGCACAGCTTC.

The V and J genes are TRBV5-5 and TRBJ2-7; 10 positions match TRBD2. The V gene's germline CDR1 is SGHKS and CDR2 YYEKEE (reference sequence). After removal of 5 bases from V and 2 bases from J, the junction contained 7 bases not matched to a gene. The CDR3 totals 15 residues. CDR3 protein: CASRNGLAEPYEQYF. The CDR3 bases are TGTGCCAGCAGAAACGGACTAGCGGAACCCTACGAGCAGTACTTC. Filled out from reference TRBV5-5 and TRBJ2-7, the complete variable domain reads DAGVTQSPTHLIKTRGQQVTLRCSPISGHKSVSWYQQVLGQGPQFIFQYYEKEERGRGNFPDRFSARQFPNYSSELNVNALLLGDSALYLCASRNGLAEPYEQYFGPGTRLTVT.

This clonotype was picked up a small number of times. This chain joins TRBV7-3 and TRBJ2-3, with D perhaps matching TRBD1 (7 bases). CDR3 length: 13 amino acids. V lost 5 bases, J lost 8 bases, and 14 bases lay in between. Germline V gene data show CDR1 as SGHTA and CDR2 as FQGTGA. The CDR3 reads CASSRETGLTQYF. The CDR3 coding sequence is TGTGCCAGCAGCCGGGAGACAGGGCTTACGCAGTATTTT.

This clonotype was found a few times. This chain joins TRBV10-1 and TRBJ1-2; D uncertain. Germline values: CDR1 WNHNN, CDR2 SYGVQD (reference sequence). V was cut by 8 bases and J by 0 bases, with 10 bases left in between. The CDR3 is made up of 13 amino acids. CDR3 sequence (DNA): TGCGCCAGCGGCGCCAGAGCTAACTATGGCTACACCTTC. Protein product: CASGARANYGYTF.

This sequence joins TRBV5-1 and TRBJ2-2; D is ambiguous. The CDR3 is 16 residues long. Per germline, CDR1 SGHRS and CDR2 YFSETQ. V dropped 0 bases and J dropped 8 bases, with 17 bases sitting between them. The chain's CDR3 is CASSLGLQPNKGELFF. The CDR3 DNA sequence: TGCGCCAGCAGCTTGGGTTTGCAGCCCAATAAGGGGGAGCTGTTTTTT.

This clonotype was recorded many times. The chain combines TRBV20-1 with TRBJ1-5; D remains ambiguous. Germline V lookup: CDR1 DFQATT, CDR2 SNEGSKA (reference sequence). The CDR3 consists of 12 residues. V was cut by 1 base and J by 2 bases, with 3 bases left in between. CDR3 nucleotides: TGCAGTGCTAGAGCAGGCAATCAGCCCCAGCATTTT. It specifies CSARAGNQPQHF.

This clonotype was picked up a small number of times. The chain joins TRBV9 to TRBJ2-1; 11 bases map to TRBD1. The CDR3 has 17 residues. Trimming took 0 bases from V and 5 from J; bases not matched to a gene: 7. From germline, CDR1 is SGDLS and CDR2 YYNGEE. This CDR3 is CASSVAGQGVSNNEQFF. DNA of the CDR3: TGTGCCAGCAGCGTAGCGGGACAGGGGGTTTCCAACAATGAGCAGTTCTTC. The variable domain in full, with the rest retrieved from reference TRBV9 and TRBJ2-1, is DSGVTQTPKHLITATGQRVTLRCSPRSGDLSVYWYQQSLDQGLQFLIQYYNGEERAKGNILERFSAQQFPDLHSELNLSSLELGDSALYFCASSVAGQGVSNNEQFFGPGTRLTVL.

This clonotype was recorded many times. The chain recombines TRBV29-1 with TRBJ1-1, with D maybe TRBD1 (5 bases). V lost 6 bases and J 3 bases, leaving 14 bases between the germline ends. The CDR3 contains 13 residues. Looked up from germline, CDR1 is SQVTM and CDR2 is ANQGSEA. This CDR3 reads CSVVDQGDTEAFF. The CDR3 DNA follows: TGCAGCGTGGTGGATCAGGGAGACACTGAAGCTTTCTTT.

The chain couples TRBV10-3 to TRBJ2-1; 8 positions match TRBD2. This CDR3 comprises 13 residues. Trimming cost V 10 bases and J 5 bases; bases outside gene matches: 7. Germline loops: CDR1 ENHRY, CDR2 SYGVKD. CDR3 DNA sequence: TGTGCCACCTTAAGCGGGGGCCACAATGAGCAGTTCTTC. The encoded protein is CATLSGGHNEQFF.

This clonotype was found many times. CDR3 sequence: CASSSGVENTEAFF. The CDR3 nucleotides are TGTGCCAGCAGTTCCGGCGTGGAAAACACTGAAGCTTTCTTT. This chain uses TRBV12-3 or TRBV12-4 with TRBJ1-1; the D is unclear. Trimming cost V 4 bases and J 2 bases, with 11 bases left between them. The CDR3 sequence is 14 residues long.

There are many counts of this clonotype. The chain carries TRBV12-3 or TRBV12-4 and TRBJ2-7; weak D call: TRBD2 (6 bases). The CDR3 has 14 residues. V shed 5 bases and J shed 4 bases, with 15 bases lying between them. The CDR3 coding sequence is TGTGCCAGCAGTCTTCTCGGGGGTGGGTACGAGCAGTACTTC. Residues: CASSLLGGGYEQYF.

This clonotype occurred many times. The chain uses TRBV7-8 and TRBJ2-3; 8 bases match TRBD2. The V gene's germline CDR1 is SGHVS and CDR2 FQNEAQ. V dropped 2 bases and J dropped 8; count of bases not matched to a gene: 12. The CDR3 has 16 residues. The CDR3 spells CASSLRATSDGTTQYF. DNA for the CDR3: TGTGCCAGCAGCTTACGGGCGACTAGCGATGGCACTACGCAGTATTTT.

This clonotype has only a few counts. The chain joins TRBV11-2 to TRBJ2-4, with D perhaps matching TRBD2 (7 bases). CDR3 size: 14 residues. The V and J ends lost 5 bases and 7 bases respectively, with 15 bases between them. Germline CDR1 and CDR2: SGHAT and FQNNGV. The CDR3 is CASSPTGRENIQYF. CDR3 nucleotide sequence: TGTGCCAGCAGCCCAACAGGGAGGGAGAACATTCAGTACTTC.

The chain links TRBV9 to TRBJ2-2, with TRBD2 matching 8 bases. Looked up from germline, CDR1 is SGDLS and CDR2 is YYNGEE. V gave up 2 bases and J gave up 3 bases; unmatched junction bases: 3. This CDR3 is 15 amino acids long. The CDR3 DNA sequence: TGTGCCAGCAGCGTTAGCGGGGCCGACACCGGGGAGCTGTTTTTT. Translation gives CASSVSGADTGELFF. The complete variable domain, with remaining parts taken from reference TRBV9 and TRBJ2-2, reads DSGVTQTPKHLITATGQRVTLRCSPRSGDLSVYWYQQSLDQGLQFLIQYYNGEERAKGNILERFSAQQFPDLHSELNLSSLELGDSALYFCASSVSGADTGELFFGEGSRLTVL.